The T cell receptor (beta chain) under discussion was sequenced for a study of blood T cell repertoires in COVID-19. Whole-study context: Acute-phase and convalescent COVID-19 samples originated in the United States, Italy and Spain. From T cells, B-cell-depleted T cells, or PBMCs came the material, which was cDNA or gDNA.

By sample fraction, this clone is medium-sized. CDR1 and CDR2 (germline): SNHLY, FYNNEI. Deletions cut 2 bases from V and 7 bases from J, with 15 bases between. The CDR3 runs to 15 residues. Under the authors' procedure: Amplification of reference gene primers was used by the study to estimate nucleated cell counts. Here immunoSEQ multiplex PCR was the method, and the copy in TCRdb shows in-frame clones only, minus some. The DNA gave D and trimming, while V, J and clone size come from that table. This sample has under 90,000 clones, with approximately 80% found just once. This TCR was recovered from a human donor in a cohort sampled during active COVID-19. The rearrangement links TRBV2 to TRBJ1-5; D perhaps matches TRBD1 (5 bases). Sequenced material: peripheral blood. CDR3 sequence: CASSESRVASQPQHF. In DNA form, the CDR3 reads TGTGCCAGCAGTGAAAGCAGGGTAGCATCCCAGCCCCAGCATTTT.